Listed here is a single TCR beta chain. Its matching antigen is unknown. Between 1 and 8 samples per patient were obtained, pretreatment and on-treatment. This sample is drawn from a study of PD-L1 blockade in urothelial cancer. General observations from the study: When measured at 3 weeks, tumor-associated blood clones expanded more in durable-benefit patients. In blood sampled pretreatment, TCR clonality below the median predicted better survival.

Generated by immunoSEQ multiplex PCR, the TCRdb table keeps only in-frame clones and is missing some. The data show 35,000 or so clones, with around 83% seen just once and approximately 15% held by the top ten. The trim removed 7 bases at V and 8 bases at J, leaving 7 bases unmatched. The CDR3 is 13 amino acids. Germline values: CDR1 LGHNT, CDR2 FRNRAP. This sample comprised PBMCs, obtained around atezolizumab (anti-PD-L1) treatment. V usage is TRBV12-5 and J usage is TRBJ2-1; 8 bases agree with TRBD1. The origin of this receptor is a man in his sixties with urothelial cancer. The chain's CDR3 is CASETDRGHEQFF. For the CDR3, the DNA is TGTGCTAGTGAAACCGACAGGGGCCATGAGCAGTTCTTC.